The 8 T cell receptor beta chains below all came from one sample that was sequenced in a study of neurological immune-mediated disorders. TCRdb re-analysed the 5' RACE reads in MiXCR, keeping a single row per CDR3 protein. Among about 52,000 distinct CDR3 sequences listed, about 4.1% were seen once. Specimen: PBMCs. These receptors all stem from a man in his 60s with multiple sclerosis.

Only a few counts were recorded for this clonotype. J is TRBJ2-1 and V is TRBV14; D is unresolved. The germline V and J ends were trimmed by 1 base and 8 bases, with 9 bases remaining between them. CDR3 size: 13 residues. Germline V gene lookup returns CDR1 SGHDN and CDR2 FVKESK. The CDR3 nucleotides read TGTGCCAGCAGCCAAGGTCTGGTTCATGAGCAGTTCTTC. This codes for CASSQGLVHEQFF.

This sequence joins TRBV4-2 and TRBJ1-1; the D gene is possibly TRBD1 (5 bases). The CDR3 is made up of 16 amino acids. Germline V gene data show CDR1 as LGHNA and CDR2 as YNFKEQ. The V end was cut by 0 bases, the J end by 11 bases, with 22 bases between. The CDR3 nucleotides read TGTGCCAGCAGCCAAGACGGACTTTTGGAGCCTCGGGGGGCTTTCTTT. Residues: CASSQDGLLEPRGAFF.

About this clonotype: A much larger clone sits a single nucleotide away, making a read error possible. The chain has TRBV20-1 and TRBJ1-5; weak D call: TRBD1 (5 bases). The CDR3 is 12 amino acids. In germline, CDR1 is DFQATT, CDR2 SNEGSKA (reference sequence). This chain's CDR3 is CSASGVNQHQHF. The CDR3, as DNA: TGCAGTGCCTCGGGGGTTAATCAGCACCAGCATTTT.

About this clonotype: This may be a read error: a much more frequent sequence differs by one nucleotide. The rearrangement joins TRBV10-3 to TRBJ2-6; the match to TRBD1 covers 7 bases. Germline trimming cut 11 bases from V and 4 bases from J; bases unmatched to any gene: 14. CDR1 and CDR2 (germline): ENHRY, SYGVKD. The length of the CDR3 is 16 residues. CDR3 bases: TGTGCCGCCCAGGGGGAGCAGGGTAGAGGGGCCAACGTCCTGACTTTC. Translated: CAAQGEQGRGANVLTF.

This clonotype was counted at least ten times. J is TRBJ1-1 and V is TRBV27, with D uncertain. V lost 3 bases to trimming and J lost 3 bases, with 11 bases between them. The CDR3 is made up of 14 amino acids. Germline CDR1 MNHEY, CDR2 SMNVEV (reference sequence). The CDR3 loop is CASSLEGAYTEAFF. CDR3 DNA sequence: TGTGCCAGCAGTTTGGAGGGCGCTTACACTGAAGCTTTCTTT.

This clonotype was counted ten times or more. The CDR3 is CSAWRQGLNTEAFF. The CDR3 nucleotides are TGCAGTGCCTGGAGACAGGGGCTGAACACTGAAGCTTTCTTT. The chain combines TRBV20-1 with TRBJ1-1, with 8 bases matching TRBD1. Trimming took 6 bases from V and 0 from J; bases not matched to a gene: 6. CDR3 length: 14 residues. Germline-derived CDR1 and CDR2 are DFQATT and SNEGSKA (reference sequence).

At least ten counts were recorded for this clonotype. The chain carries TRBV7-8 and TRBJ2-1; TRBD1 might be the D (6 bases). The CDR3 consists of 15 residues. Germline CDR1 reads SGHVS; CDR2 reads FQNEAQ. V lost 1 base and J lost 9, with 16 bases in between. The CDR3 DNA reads TGTGCCAGCAGCTTAGGTAGTCTAAACAGGGCTGAGCAGTTCTTC. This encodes CASSLGSLNRAEQFF. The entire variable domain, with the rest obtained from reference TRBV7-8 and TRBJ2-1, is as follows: GAGVSQSPRYKVAKRGQDVALRCDPISGHVSLFWYQQALGQGPEFLTYFQNEAQLDKSGLPSDRFFAERPEGSVSTLKIQRTQQEDSAVYLCASSLGSLNRAEQFFGPGTRLTVL.

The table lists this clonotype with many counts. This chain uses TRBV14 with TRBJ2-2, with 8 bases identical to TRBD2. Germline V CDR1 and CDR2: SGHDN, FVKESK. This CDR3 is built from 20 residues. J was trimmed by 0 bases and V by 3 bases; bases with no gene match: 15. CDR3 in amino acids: CASSQGGWKKRESNTGELFF. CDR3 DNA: TGTGCCAGCAGCCAGGGGGGTTGGAAAAAGCGGGAGTCGAACACCGGGGAGCTGTTTTTT.